Below, one TCR beta chain is given with its context. Its specificity is unknown. This specimen belongs to a study of OX40 agonist ivuxolimab in advanced cancers. Findings and limits, study-wide: Undetermined was the antigen specificity of the expanded peripheral T cells. Among some nonresponders, normalized T-cell clonal expansion was also low.

Measured with immunoSEQ multiplex PCR; TCRdb has only the in-frame clones, and not every one. Of around 66,000 clones in the sample, around 84% were seen once. The ends were cut back, 7 bases at V and 4 bases at J, with 18 bases in the middle. Germline CDR1 is MNHNS and CDR2 is SASEGT. This CDR3 has 15 amino acids. The V gene is TRBV6-1, the J gene TRBJ2-3; D is unresolved. This TCR came from an adult with an advanced solid tumor such as melanoma, head and neck, liver or kidney cancer. This specimen was CD4+ or CD8+ T cells sorted from blood, taken in a trial of the OX40 agonist ivuxolimab. This CDR3 is CASTTSLGHADTQYF. In DNA, the CDR3 is TGTGCCAGCACTACCTCTTTAGGGCACGCAGATACGCAGTATTTT.